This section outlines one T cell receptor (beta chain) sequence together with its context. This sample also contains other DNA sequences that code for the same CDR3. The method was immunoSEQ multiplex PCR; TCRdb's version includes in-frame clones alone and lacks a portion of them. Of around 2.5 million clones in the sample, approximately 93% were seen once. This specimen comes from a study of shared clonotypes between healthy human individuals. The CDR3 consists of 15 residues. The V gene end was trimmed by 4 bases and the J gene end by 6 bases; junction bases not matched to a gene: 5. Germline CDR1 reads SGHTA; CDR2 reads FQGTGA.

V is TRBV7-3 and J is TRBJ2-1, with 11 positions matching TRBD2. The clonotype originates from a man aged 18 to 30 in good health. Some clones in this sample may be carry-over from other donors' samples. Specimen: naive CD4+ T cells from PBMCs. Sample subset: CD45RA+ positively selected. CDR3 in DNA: TGTGCCAGCAGCTCAACTAGCGGGAGCCGCAATGAGCAGTTCTTC. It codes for CASSSTSGSRNEQFF.